The 5 T cell receptor beta chains in this list originate from one sample, sequenced in a study of immune characterization of retroperitoneal liposarcoma. One entry per CDR3 protein, called by TCRdb with MiXCR from the PCR reads. The table has more than 8,000 distinct CDR3 sequences, approximately 27% seen once. The sample was tumor tissue. All receptors derive from a male donor with retroperitoneal liposarcoma.

The genes are TRBV6-1 and TRBJ1-2; D is unresolved. The CDR3 spans 12 residues. V lost 6 bases, J lost 2 bases, and 7 bases lay in between. CDR1 MNHNS and CDR2 SASEGT come from the germline V gene. CDR3 in DNA: TGTGCCAGCAGACTAGGGAACTATGGCTACACCTTC. Its protein product is CASRLGNYGYTF.

Within the sample, this clonotype is medium-sized. The chain couples TRBV7-2 to TRBJ2-5; a possible D gene is TRBD2 (6 bases). CDR1 is SGHTA and CDR2 is FQGNSA in the germline V gene. V dropped 3 bases and J dropped 9 bases, with 11 bases sitting between them. The CDR3 loop spans 12 amino acids. This CDR3 reads CASSFHREAQYF. The CDR3 coding sequence is TGTGCCAGCAGCTTTCATAGGGAGGCCCAGTACTTC.

This clonotype is judged medium-sized. The chain carries TRBV7-2 and TRBJ1-6, with D perhaps matching TRBD1 (6 bases). V was pared by 4 bases and J by 6 bases, with 13 bases between. Per the germline V gene, CDR1 is SGHTA and CDR2 is FQGNSA. This CDR3 is 15 amino acids long. The CDR3 nucleotides read TGTGCCAGCAGCTGGGGGCGGGTTAGTAATTCACCCCTCCACTTT. Amino acids: CASSWGRVSNSPLHF.

This clonotype is medium-sized by share. This rearrangement joins TRBV11-3 to TRBJ2-1, with D unresolved. Trimming cost V 1 base and J 13 bases, with 11 bases left between them. There are 12 residues in the CDR3. CDR1 SGHNT and CDR2 YENEEA come from the germline V gene. The CDR3 DNA reads TGTGCCAGCAGCTTAGGAAATGGCTTCCAGTTCTTC. Its translation is CASSLGNGFQFF.

This clonotype appeared many times. The rearrangement uses TRBV7-6 and TRBJ2-5; TRBD2 is a possible D gene (5 bases). Trimming removed 1 base at V and 7 bases at J, with 16 bases between. This CDR3 spans 15 amino acids. Germline V lookup: CDR1 SGHVS, CDR2 FNYEAQ. DNA of the CDR3: TGTGCCAGCAGCTTAGATCATCTGAGCGGAAGGACCCAGTACTTC. Translating gives CASSLDHLSGRTQYF.